Shown below are 6 T cell receptor beta chains from a single sample sequenced in a study of blood T cell repertoires in COVID-19. Libraries were prepared by immunoSEQ multiplex PCR; TCRdb keeps only in-frame clonotypes and omits some of them. This table holds 30,000 to 45,000 clones, approximately 90% found once. The material sequenced was peripheral blood. These receptors all come from a human donor in a cohort sampled during active COVID-19.

This CDR3 reads CATHPTGGFGYTF. The CDR3 DNA is TGTGCCACCCACCCGACAGGGGGCTTTGGCTACACCTTC. The J gene is TRBJ1-2, the V gene TRBV27, with 10 nucleotides matching TRBD1. Per germline, CDR1 MNHEY and CDR2 SMNVEV (reference sequence). Germline trimming cut 10 bases from V and 7 bases from J; bases unmatched to any gene: 9. The CDR3 loop spans 13 amino acids.

The chain links TRBV3-1 (or the pseudogene TRBV3-2) to TRBJ2-2; D not resolved. V was pared by 1 base and J by 2 bases, with 8 bases between. The CDR3 is 15 residues long. Germline CDR1 and CDR2: LGHDT and YNNKEL (reference sequence). As DNA, the CDR3 is TGTGCCAGCAGCCAAGTATTGTTAAACACCGGGGAGCTGTTTTTT. Protein sequence: CASSQVLLNTGELFF.

This sequence joins TRBV11-2 and TRBJ2-3, with D possibly being TRBD2 (6 bases). V dropped 2 bases and J dropped 1 base, with 13 bases sitting between them. CDR1 is SGHAT and CDR2 is FQNNGV in the germline V gene. The CDR3 contains 16 residues. CDR3 DNA: TGTGCCAGCAGCTTATCGAATTCGGGGGGCACAGATACGCAGTATTTT. It yields the protein CASSLSNSGGTDTQYF.

The J gene is TRBJ2-7, the V gene TRBV5-6; perhaps TRBD2 as D (7 bases). CDR1 SGHDT and CDR2 YYEEEE come from the germline V gene. This CDR3 spans 13 amino acids. V was clipped by 6 bases and J by 2 bases, with 12 bases between them. The CDR3 sequence is CASTRGAAYEQYF. The CDR3 nucleotides are TGTGCCAGCACCCGGGGGGCAGCCTACGAGCAGTACTTC.

J is TRBJ1-4 and V is TRBV4-1; tentatively, D is TRBD1 (5 bases). The CDR3 extends over 17 amino acids. V lost 5 bases and J 4 bases, leaving 20 bases between the germline ends. Per germline, CDR1 MGHRA and CDR2 YSYEKL. This CDR3 reads CASSTSEGPHINEKLFF. The CDR3, as DNA: TGCGCCAGCAGCACGTCGGAGGGACCCCATATTAATGAAAAACTGTTTTTT.

V gene TRBV3-1 (or the pseudogene TRBV3-2) combines with J gene TRBJ2-2, with D possibly being TRBD2 (6 bases). CDR3 length equals 13 residues. The germline V gene encodes CDR1 LGHDT and CDR2 YNNKEL (reference sequence). V lost 4 bases and J lost 6, with 9 bases in between. CDR3 in DNA: TGTGCCAGCAGCCCGGGGGTGTCCGGGGAGCTGTTTTTT. This translates into CASSPGVSGELFF.